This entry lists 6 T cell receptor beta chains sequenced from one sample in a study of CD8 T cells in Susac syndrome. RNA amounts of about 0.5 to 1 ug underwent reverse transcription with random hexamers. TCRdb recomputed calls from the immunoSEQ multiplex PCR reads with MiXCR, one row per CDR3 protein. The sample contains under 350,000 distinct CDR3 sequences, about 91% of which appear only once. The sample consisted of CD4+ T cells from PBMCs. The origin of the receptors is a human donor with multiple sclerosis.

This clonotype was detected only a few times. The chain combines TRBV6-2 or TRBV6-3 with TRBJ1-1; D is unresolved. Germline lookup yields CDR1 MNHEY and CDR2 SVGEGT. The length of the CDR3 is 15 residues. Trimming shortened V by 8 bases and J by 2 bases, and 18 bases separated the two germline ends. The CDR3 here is CASSNPLTANTEAFF. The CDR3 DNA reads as TGTGCCAGCTCAAACCCATTGACTGCCAACACTGAAGCTTTCTTT.

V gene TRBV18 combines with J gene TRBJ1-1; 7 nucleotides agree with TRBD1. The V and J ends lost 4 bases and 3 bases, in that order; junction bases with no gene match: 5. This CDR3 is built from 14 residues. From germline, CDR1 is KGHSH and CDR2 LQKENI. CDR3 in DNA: TGTGCCAGCTCACGACAGGGAATAGACACTGAAGCTTTCTTT. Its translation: CASSRQGIDTEAFF.

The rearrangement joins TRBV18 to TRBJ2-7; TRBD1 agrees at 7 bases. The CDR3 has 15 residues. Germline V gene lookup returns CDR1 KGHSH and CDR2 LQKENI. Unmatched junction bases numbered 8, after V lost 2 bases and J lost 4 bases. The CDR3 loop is CASSPSLGQIYEQYF. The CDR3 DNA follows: TGTGCCAGCTCACCATCTTTGGGACAGATTTACGAGCAGTACTTC.

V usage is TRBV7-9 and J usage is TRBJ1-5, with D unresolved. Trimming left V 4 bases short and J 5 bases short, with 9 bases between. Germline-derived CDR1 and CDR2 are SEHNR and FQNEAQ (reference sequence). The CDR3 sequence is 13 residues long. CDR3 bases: TGTGCCAGCAGCTCCGGAGTAGATCAGCCCCAGCATTTT. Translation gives CASSSGVDQPQHF.

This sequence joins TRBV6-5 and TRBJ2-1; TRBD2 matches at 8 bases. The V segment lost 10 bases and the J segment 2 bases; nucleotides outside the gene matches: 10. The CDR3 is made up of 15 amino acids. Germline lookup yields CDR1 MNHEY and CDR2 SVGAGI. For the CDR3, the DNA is TGTGCCACTCTAAGGCGGGGGGCGGCCTACAATGAGCAGTTCTTC. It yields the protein CATLRRGAAYNEQFF.

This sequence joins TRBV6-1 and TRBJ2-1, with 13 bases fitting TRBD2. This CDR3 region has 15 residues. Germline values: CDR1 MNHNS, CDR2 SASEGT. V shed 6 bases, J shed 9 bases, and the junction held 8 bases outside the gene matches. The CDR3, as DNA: TGTGCCAGCAGGGTACTAGCGGGAGGGCCCGGTGAGCAGTTCTTC. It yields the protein CASRVLAGGPGEQFF.